This T cell receptor (beta chain) was recorded in a study of cytomegalovirus exposure and HLA in healthy donors. CDR3 length equals 12 residues. Germline-derived CDR1 and CDR2 are SNHLY and FYNNEI. Trimming left V 6 bases short and J 6 bases short, with 11 bases between. Here immunoSEQ multiplex PCR was the method, and the copy in TCRdb shows in-frame clones only, minus some. The repertoire consists of approximately 150,000 clones, with more than 75% occurring once and the leading ten covering roughly 1.4%. This rearrangement joins TRBV2 to TRBJ1-1; D is unclear. This clonotype originated in a woman in her 30s in good health and CMV-seronegative. The sequenced sample consisted of PBMCs. CDR3 nucleotides: TGTGCCAGCAGGGAGGACCCCTCTGAAGCTTTCTTT. This translates into CASREDPSEAFF.